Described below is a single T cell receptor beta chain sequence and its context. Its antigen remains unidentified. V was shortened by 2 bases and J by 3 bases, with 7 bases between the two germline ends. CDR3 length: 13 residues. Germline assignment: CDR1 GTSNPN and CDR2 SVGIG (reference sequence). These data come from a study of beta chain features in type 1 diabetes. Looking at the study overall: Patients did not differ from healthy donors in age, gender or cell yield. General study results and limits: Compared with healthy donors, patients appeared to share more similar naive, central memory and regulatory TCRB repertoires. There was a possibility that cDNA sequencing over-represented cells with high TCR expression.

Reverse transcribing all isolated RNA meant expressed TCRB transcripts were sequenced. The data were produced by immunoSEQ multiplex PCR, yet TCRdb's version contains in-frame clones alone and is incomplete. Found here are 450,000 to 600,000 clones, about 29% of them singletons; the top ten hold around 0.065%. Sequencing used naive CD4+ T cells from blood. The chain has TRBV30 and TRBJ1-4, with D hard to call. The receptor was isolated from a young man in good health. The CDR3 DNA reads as TGTGCCTGGAGTTTTGCTCCTAATGAAAAACTGTTTTTT. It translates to CAWSFAPNEKLFF.